Each of the 10 T cell receptor beta chains below was sequenced from the same sample in a study of T cell responses to AZD1222 COVID-19 vaccine. The data were produced by immunoSEQ multiplex PCR, yet TCRdb's version contains in-frame clones alone and is incomplete. Among fewer than 150,000 clones listed, about 93% were seen once. The source material was peripheral blood, sampled 28 days after the second AZD1222 dose. These receptors were taken from an adult who received the AZD1222 COVID-19 vaccine.

The genes are TRBV28 and TRBJ1-1; D is unresolved. CDR1 and CDR2 (germline): MDHEN, SYDVKM. V lost 5 bases and J 3 bases, leaving 10 bases between the germline ends. CDR3 length: 13 residues. The CDR3 region is CASSPPADTEAFF. CDR3 in DNA: TGTGCCAGCAGTCCGCCGGCAGACACTGAAGCTTTCTTT.

The rearrangement uses TRBV7-9 and TRBJ1-2; no definite D call. The CDR3 is made up of 13 amino acids. Germline CDR1 reads SEHNR; CDR2 reads FQNEAQ (reference sequence). Trimming shortened V by 1 base and J by 5 bases, and 8 bases separated the two germline ends. CDR3 sequence (DNA): TGTGCCAGCAGCTTAGAACCATTTTATGGCTACACCTTC. Residues: CASSLEPFYGYTF.

This sequence joins TRBV7-9 and TRBJ2-7; D might be TRBD2 (6 bases). CDR3 size: 12 residues. Germline CDR1 is SEHNR and CDR2 is FQNEAQ (reference sequence). The V and J ends lost 8 bases and 6 bases respectively, with 14 bases between them. CDR3 bases: TGTGCCAGCCTAGGAGGGACTCGCGAGCAGTACTTC. It encodes CASLGGTREQYF.

V gene TRBV6-5 combines with J gene TRBJ2-5; D not certain. Germline loops: CDR1 MNHEY, CDR2 SVGAGI. Trimming shortened V by 4 bases and J by 2 bases, and 2 bases separated the two germline ends. This CDR3 contains 11 residues. CDR3 sequence (DNA): TGTGCCAGCAGTTTACAAGAGACCCAGTACTTC. Its translation is CASSLQETQYF.

The chain uses TRBV6-5 and TRBJ1-5, with D perhaps TRBD1 (5 bases). The germline V gene encodes CDR1 MNHEY and CDR2 SVGAGI. The CDR3 sequence is 14 residues long. V shed 3 bases and J shed 8 bases, with 14 bases lying between them. CDR3 bases: TGTGCCAGCAGTTATTCCTTTGTGGGGGAGCCCCAGCATTTT. Its protein is CASSYSFVGEPQHF.

The V and J genes are TRBV5-1 and TRBJ2-2, with D possibly matching TRBD1 (5 bases). The V gene's germline CDR1 is SGHRS and CDR2 YFSETQ. V was pared by 4 bases and J by 5 bases, with 12 bases between. This CDR3 spans 14 amino acids. The CDR3 nucleotides read TGCGCCAGCAGCGACCTCCAGGGTACCGGGGAGCTGTTTTTT. Its protein is CASSDLQGTGELFF.

This chain connects TRBV21-1 to TRBJ1-6. TRBV21-1 is a known pseudogene. This CDR3 is built from 16 residues. The CDR3 reads CASSKAGGRGNSPLHF. CDR3 in DNA: TGTGCCAGCAGCAAAGCGGGGGGGAGAGGTAATTCACCCCTCCACTTT.

This rearrangement joins TRBV4-1 to TRBJ1-6; no reliable D call. Germline V gives CDR1 MGHRA, CDR2 YSYEKL. This CDR3 comprises 13 residues. V dropped 1 base and J dropped 9 bases, with 7 bases sitting between them. In DNA, the CDR3 is TGCGCCAGCAGCCAAGCGCTACCTTCACCCCTCCACTTT. It is translated as CASSQALPSPLHF.

The J gene is TRBJ1-1, the V gene TRBV7-9; 11 nucleotides match TRBD1. The CDR3 totals 17 residues. After removal of 3 bases from V and 1 base from J, the junction contained 7 bases not matched to a gene. CDR1 is SEHNR and CDR2 is FQNEAQ in the germline V gene (reference sequence). The DNA of the CDR3 is TGTGCCAGCAGCTTCCCCCGGGACAGGGGGTGGAACACTGAAGCTTTCTTT. It translates to CASSFPRDRGWNTEAFF. Combining the CDR3 with reference TRBV7-9 and TRBJ1-1 gives the whole variable domain DTGVSQNPRHKITKRGQNVTFRCDPISEHNRLYWYRQTLGQGPEFLTYFQNEAQLEKSRLLSDRFSAERPKGSFSTLEIQRTEQGDSAMYLCASSFPRDRGWNTEAFFGQGTRLTVV.

The J gene is TRBJ2-5, the V gene TRBV3-1 (or the pseudogene TRBV3-2), with TRBD2 matching over 8 bases. V dropped 1 base and J dropped 3; count of bases not matched to a gene: 7. Germline V lookup: CDR1 LGHDT, CDR2 YNNKEL (reference sequence). This CDR3 is 16 amino acids long. The CDR3 sequence: CASSQVGRGGKETQYF. DNA for the CDR3: TGTGCCAGCAGCCAAGTAGGACGGGGGGGGAAAGAGACCCAGTACTTC.